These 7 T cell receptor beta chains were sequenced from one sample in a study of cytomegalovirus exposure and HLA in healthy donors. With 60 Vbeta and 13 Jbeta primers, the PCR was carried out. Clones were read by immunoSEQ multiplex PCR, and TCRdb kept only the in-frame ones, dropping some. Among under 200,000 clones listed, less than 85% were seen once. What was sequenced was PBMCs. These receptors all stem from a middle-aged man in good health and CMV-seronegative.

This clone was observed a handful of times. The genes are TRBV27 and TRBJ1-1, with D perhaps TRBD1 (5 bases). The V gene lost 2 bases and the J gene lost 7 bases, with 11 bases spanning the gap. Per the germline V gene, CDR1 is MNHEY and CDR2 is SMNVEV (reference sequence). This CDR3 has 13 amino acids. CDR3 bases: TGTGCCAGCAGTTTACGCAGACAGAGTGAAGCTTTCTTT. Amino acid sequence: CASSLRRQSEAFF.

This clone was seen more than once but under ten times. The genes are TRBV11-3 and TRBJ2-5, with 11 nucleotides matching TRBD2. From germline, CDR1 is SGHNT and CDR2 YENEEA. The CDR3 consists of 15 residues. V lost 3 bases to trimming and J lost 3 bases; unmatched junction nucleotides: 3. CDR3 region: CASSLETSGEETQYF. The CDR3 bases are TGTGCCAGCAGCTTGGAGACTAGCGGGGAAGAGACCCAGTACTTC.

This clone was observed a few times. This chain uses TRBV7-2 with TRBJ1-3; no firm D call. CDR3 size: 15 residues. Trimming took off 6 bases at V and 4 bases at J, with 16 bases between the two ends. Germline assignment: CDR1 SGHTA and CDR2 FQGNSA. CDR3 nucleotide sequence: TGTGCCAGCAGTCCCTTTCGGGCGGGGGGAAACACCATATATTTT. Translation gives CASSPFRAGGNTIYF.

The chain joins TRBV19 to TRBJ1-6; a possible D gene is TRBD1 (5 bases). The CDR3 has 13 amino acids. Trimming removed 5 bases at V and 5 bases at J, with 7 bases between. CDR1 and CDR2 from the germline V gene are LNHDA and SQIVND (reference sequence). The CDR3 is CASSGRDNSPLHF. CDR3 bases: TGTGCCAGTAGTGGCAGGGATAATTCACCCCTCCACTTT.

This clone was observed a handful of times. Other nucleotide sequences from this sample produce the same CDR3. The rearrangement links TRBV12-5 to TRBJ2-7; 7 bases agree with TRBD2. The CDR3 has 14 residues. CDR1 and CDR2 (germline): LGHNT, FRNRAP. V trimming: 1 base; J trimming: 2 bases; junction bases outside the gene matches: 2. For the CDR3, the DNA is TGTGCTAGTGGTTTGGAGGCGGGGGCCTACGAGCAGTACTTC. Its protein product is CASGLEAGAYEQYF.

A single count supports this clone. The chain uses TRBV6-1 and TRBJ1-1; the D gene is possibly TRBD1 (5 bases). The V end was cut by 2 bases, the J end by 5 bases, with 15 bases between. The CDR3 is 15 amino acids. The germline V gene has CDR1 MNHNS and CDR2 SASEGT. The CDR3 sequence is CASSERSRARTEAFF. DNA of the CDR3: TGTGCCAGCAGTGAAAGGTCCAGGGCACGGACTGAAGCTTTCTTT.

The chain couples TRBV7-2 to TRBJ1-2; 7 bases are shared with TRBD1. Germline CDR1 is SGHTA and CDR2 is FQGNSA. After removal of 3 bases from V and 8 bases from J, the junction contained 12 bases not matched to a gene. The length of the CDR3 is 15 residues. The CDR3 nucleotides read TGTGCCAGCAGCTTCCCGGACAGGTCAAGAGAGGGCTACACCTTC. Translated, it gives CASSFPDRSREGYTF.